This TCR beta chain was found in a study of T cells in Graves' hyperthyroidism and ophthalmopathy. At least ten counts were recorded for this clonotype. RNA transcripts were the template for amplifying TCR beta CDR3 regions. The HTBI primer set was used in a first-round RT-PCR of the TCR CDR3. TCRdb ran MiXCR on the multiplex PCR reads and lists one entry per CDR3 protein. The sample lists a few hundred thousand distinct CDR3 sequences; more than 15% were seen once. V was trimmed by 5 bases and J by 6 bases, leaving 17 bases between them. CDR3 size: 15 residues. Germline assignment: CDR1 SEHNR and CDR2 FQNEAQ (reference sequence).

The TCR originated in a woman aged 55-70 years with Graves' ophthalmopathy. This rearrangement joins TRBV7-9 to TRBJ2-1; the D gene could be TRBD1 or TRBD2 (5 bases each). The material sequenced was blood. For the CDR3, the DNA is TGTGCCAGCAGCCCCCGGGGCAATAGCGCCAATGAGCAGTTCTTC. Protein sequence: CASSPRGNSANEQFF.